These T cell receptor beta chains were read from a single sample in a study of shared clonotypes between healthy human individuals. Measured with immunoSEQ multiplex PCR; TCRdb has only the in-frame clones, and not every one. The sample consists of a few million clones, 80% to 95% of them appearing once. Input material: naive CD8+ T cells from PBMCs. The receptors were sampled from a man aged 18 to 30 in good health. Some clones in this sample may be carry-over from other donors' samples. CDR3s include the opening cysteine and the closing phenylalanine or tryptophan. Fields, in order: J gene, V gene, clone size, D gene, CDR3 protein, CDR3 DNA. A D gene is named only where the DNA matches it firmly. Some rows have no size entry. The others give once, few or many, or a class for an expanded clone.

>TRBJ2-1|TRBV29-1|NA|NA
CSVRASNNEQFF
TGCAGCGTCCGGGCCTCGAACAATGAGCAGTTCTTC
>TRBJ2-1|TRBV11-2|NA|NA
CASSPAEGASYNEQFF
TGTGCCAGCAGCCCTGCCGAAGGGGCTTCCTACAATGAGCAGTTCTTC
>TRBJ1-2|TRBV19|NA|TRBD1
CASTSRDRDPGYTF
TGTGCCAGTACCTCCCGGGACAGGGACCCTGGCTACACCTTC
>TRBJ2-1|TRBV18|NA|NA
CASSPPFLRGSSYNEQFF
TGTGCCAGCTCACCACCGTTTTTGCGGGGCTCCTCCTACAATGAGCAGTTCTTC
>TRBJ1-2|TRBV6-6|NA|NA
CALHWESGYTF
TGTGCCCTCCATTGGGAGAGTGGCTACACCTTC
>TRBJ2-2|TRBV28|NA|TRBD2
CASSLRAGDLLDGELFF
TGTGCCAGCAGTTTAAGAGCGGGAGATCTGCTCGACGGGGAGCTGTTTTTT
>TRBJ1-2|TRBV11-2|NA|NA
CASSKTREEGADANYGYTF
TGTGCCAGCAGCAAAACCCGCGAGGAGGGAGCCGACGCTAACTATGGCTACACCTTC
>TRBJ2-7|TRBV28|NA|NA
CASSFGPGEGKYEQYF
TGTGCCAGCAGTTTCGGGCCCGGTGAGGGTAAATACGAGCAGTACTTC
>TRBJ1-5|TRBV27|once|NA
CASSLNGKLRGNQPQHF
TGTGCCAGCAGTTTAAATGGGAAATTACGGGGCAATCAGCCCCAGCATTTT
>TRBJ2-4|TRBV5-8|NA|NA
CASIVSYSVAKNIQYF
TGTGCCAGCATCGTCTCGTACTCTGTAGCCAAAAACATTCAGTACTTC
>TRBJ2-4|TRBV7-7|NA|TRBD1
CASRQTGAGAKNIQYF
TGTGCCAGCAGACAAACAGGGGCCGGGGCCAAAAACATTCAGTACTTC
>TRBJ1-4|TRBV4-3|NA|NA
CASSQGTADEKLFF
TGCGCCAGCAGCCAAGGGACAGCGGATGAAAAACTGTTTTTT
>TRBJ1-1|TRBV9|NA|NA
CASSLMSGGTEAFF
TGTGCCAGCAGTCTTATGTCGGGGGGCACTGAAGCTTTCTTT
>TRBJ2-5|TRBV6-1|NA|NA
CASSPDRAPGTQYF
TGTGCCAGCAGTCCGGACCGGGCCCCTGGGACCCAGTACTTC
>TRBJ2-5|TRBV28|NA|NA
CASTTEAGRFPKETQYF
TGTGCCAGCACCACTGAGGCAGGGCGGTTCCCCAAAGAGACCCAGTACTTC
>TRBJ2-1|TRBV4-1|NA|TRBD1
CASSQEGQGYGEQFF
TGCGCCAGCAGCCAAGAGGGACAGGGCTATGGGGAGCAGTTCTTC
>TRBJ2-1|TRBV4-3|once|NA
CASSHGPGGYNEQFF
TGCGCCAGCAGCCATGGGCCCGGTGGATACAATGAGCAGTTCTTC
>TRBJ2-3|TRBV19|NA|TRBD2
CASSPGGTQYF
TGTGCCAGTAGTCCGGGGGGTACGCAGTATTTT
>TRBJ1-1|TRBV30|NA|NA
CAWIARGSTEAFF
TGTGCCTGGATTGCCAGGGGCTCCACTGAAGCTTTCTTT
>TRBJ2-7|TRBV2|once|NA
CATYSTGLDYEQYF
TGTGCCACCTACTCCACGGGATTAGACTACGAGCAGTACTTC
>TRBJ2-1|TRBV11-2|once|TRBD2
CASSLIAGPYNEQFF
TGTGCCAGCAGCTTGATAGCGGGCCCCTACAATGAGCAGTTCTTC
>TRBJ1-5|TRBV28|NA|NA
CASSLWKGNYNQPQHF
TGTGCCAGCAGTTTATGGAAAGGGAACTACAATCAGCCCCAGCATTTT
>TRBJ1-3|TRBV7-9|NA|NA
CASRSPGPTGNTIYF
TGTGCCAGCAGGTCTCCCGGTCCGACTGGAAACACCATATATTTT
>TRBJ1-5|TRBV5-5|NA|NA
CASSPWGGKSNQPQHF
TGTGCCAGCAGCCCTTGGGGAGGCAAGAGCAATCAGCCCCAGCATTTT
>TRBJ2-7|TRBV13|NA|TRBD1
CASSPLRDRVSYEQYF
TGTGCCAGCAGCCCACTCCGGGACAGGGTTTCCTACGAGCAGTACTTC
>TRBJ2-5|TRBV28|NA|NA
CASRPLWEEGETQYF
TGTGCCAGCAGGCCCCTTTGGGAGGAGGGAGAGACCCAGTACTTC
>TRBJ1-2|TRBV29-1|NA|NA
CSARVGYGYTF
TGCAGCGCCCGAGTGGGTTATGGCTACACCTTC
>TRBJ2-1|TRBV6-1|NA|NA
CASSEMIGLQFSEQFF
TGTGCCAGCAGTGAAATGATAGGGTTGCAATTTAGCGAGCAGTTCTTC
>TRBJ2-2|TRBV10-3|NA|NA
CAISELGQGDTGELFF
TGTGCCATCAGTGAGTTGGGGCAGGGAGATACCGGGGAGCTGTTTTTT
>TRBJ2-1|TRBV4-1|NA|TRBD2
CASSQGGGRANEQFF
TGCGCCAGCAGCCAAGGGGGCGGGAGGGCTAATGAGCAGTTCTTC
>TRBJ1-2|TRBV29-1|NA|NA
CSVEGGPNYGYTF
TGCAGCGTTGAGGGGGGGCCAAACTATGGCTACACCTTC
>TRBJ2-1|TRBV27|once|TRBD1
CASRNRGQYNEQFF
TGTGCCAGCCGAAACAGGGGGCAGTACAATGAGCAGTTCTTC
>TRBJ2-7|TRBV30|NA|NA
CAWSVPGHPREQYF
TGTGCCTGGAGTGTACCGGGACACCCCCGCGAGCAGTACTTC
>TRBJ2-7|TRBV28|NA|NA
CASSPRDGFLLEQYF
TGTGCCAGCAGCCCACGGGACGGTTTTCTCCTCGAGCAGTACTTC
>TRBJ2-1|TRBV7-2|NA|TRBD1
CASSSRTGRSYNEQFF
TGTGCCAGCAGCTCTAGGACAGGCCGCTCCTACAATGAGCAGTTCTTC
>TRBJ1-1|TRBV19|NA|NA
CASSIDGNTEAFF
TGTGCCAGTAGTATTGACGGGAACACTGAAGCTTTCTTT
>TRBJ1-5|TRBV6-1|NA|NA
CASSEARGFDNQPQHF
TGTGCCAGCAGTGAAGCGCGAGGGTTTGACAATCAGCCCCAGCATTTT
>TRBJ1-1|TRBV7-9|once|NA
CASSSKYNTEAFF
TGTGCCAGCAGTTCAAAATATAACACTGAAGCTTTCTTT
>TRBJ2-7|TRBV27|once|NA
CASSPPSAYEQYF
TGTGCCAGCAGTCCTCCGTCCGCCTACGAGCAGTACTTC
>TRBJ1-1|TRBV28|NA|NA
CASSLWSDADTEAFF
TGTGCCAGCAGTTTATGGAGCGATGCGGACACTGAAGCTTTCTTT
>TRBJ2-7|TRBV11-2|NA|TRBD2
CASSAYPSGTSGRPYEQYF
TGTGCCAGCAGCGCCTACCCGAGTGGGACTAGCGGGAGACCCTACGAGCAGTACTTC
>TRBJ2-5|TRBV28|NA|NA
CASSSWTARETQYF
TGTGCCAGCAGTTCATGGACCGCCCGGGAGACCCAGTACTTC
>TRBJ2-3|TRBV7-3|NA|NA
CASSSGGGADTQYF
TGTGCCAGCAGTTCCGGTGGGGGCGCAGATACGCAGTATTTT
>TRBJ2-5|TRBV19|NA|NA
CASSIQLQPQETQYF
TGTGCCAGTAGTATACAGCTCCAACCTCAAGAGACCCAGTACTTC
>TRBJ2-7|TRBV28|NA|TRBD2
CASSLSSGGTYEQYF
TGTGCCAGCAGTTTATCTAGCGGGGGGACCTACGAGCAGTACTTC
>TRBJ2-2|TRBV28|NA|NA
CASSLRGLGTTGPANTGELFF
TGTGCCAGCAGTTTACGTGGGCTTGGAACGACGGGCCCCGCGAACACCGGGGAGCTGTTTTTT